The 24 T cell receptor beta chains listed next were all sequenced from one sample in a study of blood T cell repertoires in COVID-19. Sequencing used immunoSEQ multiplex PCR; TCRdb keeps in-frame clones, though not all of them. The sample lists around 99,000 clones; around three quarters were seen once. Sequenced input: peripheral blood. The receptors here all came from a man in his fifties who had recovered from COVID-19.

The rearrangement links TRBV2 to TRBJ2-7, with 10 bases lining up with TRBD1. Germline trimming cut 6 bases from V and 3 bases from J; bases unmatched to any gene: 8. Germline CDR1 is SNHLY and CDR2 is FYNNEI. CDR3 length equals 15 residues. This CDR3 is CASRLPGQGSYEQYF. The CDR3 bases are TGTGCCAGCAGGCTTCCGGGACAGGGGAGCTACGAGCAGTACTTC. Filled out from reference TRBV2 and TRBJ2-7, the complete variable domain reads EPEVTQTPSHQVTQMGQEVILRCVPISNHLYFYWYRQILGQKVEFLVSFYNNEISEKSEIFDDQFSVERPDGSNFTLKIRSTKLEDSAMYFCASRLPGQGSYEQYFGPGTRLTVT.

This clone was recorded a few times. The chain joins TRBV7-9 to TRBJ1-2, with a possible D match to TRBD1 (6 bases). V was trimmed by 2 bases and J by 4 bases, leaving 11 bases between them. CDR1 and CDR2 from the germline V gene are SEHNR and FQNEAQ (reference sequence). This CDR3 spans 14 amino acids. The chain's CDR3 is CASSLSDRSYGYTF. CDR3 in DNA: TGTGCCAGCAGCTTATCAGACAGGTCCTATGGCTACACCTTC.

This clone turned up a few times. CDR3 in DNA: TGTGCCAGCAGCTTAGGGACTAGCGGGAGTTCGACCGGGGAGCTGTTTTTT. This gives the protein CASSLGTSGSSTGELFF. V and J are TRBV7-7 and TRBJ2-2; TRBD2 aligns across 13 bases. Trimming at V came to 1 base and at J to 5 bases, leaving 4 bases not matched to a gene. The CDR3 spans 17 residues. Germline assignment: CDR1 SSHAT and CDR2 FNYEAQ (reference sequence).

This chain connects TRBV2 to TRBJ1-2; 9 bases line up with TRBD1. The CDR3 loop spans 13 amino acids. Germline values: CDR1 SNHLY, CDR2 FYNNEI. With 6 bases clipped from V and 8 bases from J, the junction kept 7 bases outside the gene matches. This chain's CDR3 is CASRGQGTFGYTF. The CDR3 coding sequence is TGTGCCAGCAGAGGACAGGGGACCTTCGGCTACACCTTC.

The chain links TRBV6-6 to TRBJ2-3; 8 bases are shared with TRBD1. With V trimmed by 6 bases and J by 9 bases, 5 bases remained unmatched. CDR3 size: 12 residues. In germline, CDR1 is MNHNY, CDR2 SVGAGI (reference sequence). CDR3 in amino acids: CASSPDRETQYF. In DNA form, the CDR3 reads TGTGCCAGCAGCCCGGACAGGGAGACGCAGTATTTT.

The CDR3 sequence: CASSNWGGGRGGELFF. The CDR3, as DNA: TGTGCCAGTAGCAACTGGGGCGGGGGCCGTGGCGGGGAGCTGTTTTTT. The chain uses TRBV19 and TRBJ2-2, with D perhaps matching TRBD2 (7 bases). V was trimmed by 6 bases and J by 7 bases, leaving 21 bases between them. CDR1 is LNHDA and CDR2 is SQIVND in the germline V gene (reference sequence). The CDR3 covers 16 residues.

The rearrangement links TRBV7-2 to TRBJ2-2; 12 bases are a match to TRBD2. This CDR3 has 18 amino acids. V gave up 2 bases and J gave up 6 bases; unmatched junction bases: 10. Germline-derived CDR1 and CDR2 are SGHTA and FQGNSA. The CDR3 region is CASSLMSSGRASAGELFF. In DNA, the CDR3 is TGTGCCAGCAGCTTAATGTCTAGCGGGAGGGCCTCCGCCGGGGAGCTGTTTTTT.

Here the CDR3 reads CASSLDRGQGRFAPLHF. CDR3 coding DNA: TGTGCCAGCAGTTTAGATAGGGGGCAAGGAAGATTCGCACCCCTCCACTTT. The V and J genes are TRBV27 and TRBJ1-6; TRBD1 matches 7 bases. CDR3 size: 17 residues. CDR1 and CDR2 from the germline V gene are MNHEY and SMNVEV (reference sequence). V gave up 2 bases and J gave up 11 bases; unmatched junction bases: 15.

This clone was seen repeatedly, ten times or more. This CDR3 reads CASSGETGNTEAFF. In nucleotides, the CDR3 is TGTGCCAGCAGCGGGGAGACAGGGAACACTGAAGCTTTCTTT. The V and J genes are TRBV9 and TRBJ1-1; a weak D match, TRBD1 (6 bases). The V gene lost 3 bases and the J gene lost 1 base, with 10 bases spanning the gap. The length of the CDR3 is 14 residues. The V gene's germline CDR1 is SGDLS and CDR2 YYNGEE.

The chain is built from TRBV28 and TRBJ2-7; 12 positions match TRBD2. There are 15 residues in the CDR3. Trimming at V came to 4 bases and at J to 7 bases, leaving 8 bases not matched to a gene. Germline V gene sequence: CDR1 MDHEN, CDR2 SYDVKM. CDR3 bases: TGTGCCAGCAGTTCCCCAGCTAGCGGGAGGGATGAGCAGTACTTC. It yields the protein CASSSPASGRDEQYF.

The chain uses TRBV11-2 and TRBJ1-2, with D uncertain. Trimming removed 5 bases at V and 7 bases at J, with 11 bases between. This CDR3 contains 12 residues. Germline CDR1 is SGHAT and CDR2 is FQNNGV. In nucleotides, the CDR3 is TGTGCCAGCAGCGTAGGGAGGGCTGGCTACACCTTC. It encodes CASSVGRAGYTF.

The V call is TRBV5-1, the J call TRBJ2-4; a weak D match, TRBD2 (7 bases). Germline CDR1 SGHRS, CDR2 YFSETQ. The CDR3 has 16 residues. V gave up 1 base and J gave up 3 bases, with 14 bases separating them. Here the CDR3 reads CASSLPGAGVKNIQYF. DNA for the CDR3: TGCGCCAGCAGCTTGCCGGGGGCGGGGGTCAAAAACATTCAGTACTTC.

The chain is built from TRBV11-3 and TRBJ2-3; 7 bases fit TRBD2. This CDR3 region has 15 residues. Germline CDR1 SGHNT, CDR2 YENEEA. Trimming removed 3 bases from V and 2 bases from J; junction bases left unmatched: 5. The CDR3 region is CASSFGGGITDTQYF. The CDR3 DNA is TGTGCCAGCAGCTTCGGCGGGGGAATCACAGATACGCAGTATTTT.

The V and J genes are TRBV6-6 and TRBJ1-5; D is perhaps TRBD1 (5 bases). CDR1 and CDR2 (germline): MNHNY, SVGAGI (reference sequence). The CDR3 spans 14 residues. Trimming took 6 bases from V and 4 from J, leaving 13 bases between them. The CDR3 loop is CASSVGPENQPQHF. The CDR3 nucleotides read TGTGCCAGCAGCGTGGGGCCAGAGAATCAGCCCCAGCATTTT.

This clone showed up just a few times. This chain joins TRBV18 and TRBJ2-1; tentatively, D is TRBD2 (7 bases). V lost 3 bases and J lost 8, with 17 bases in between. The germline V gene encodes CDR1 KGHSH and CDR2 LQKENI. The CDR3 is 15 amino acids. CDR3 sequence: CASSPLAGARDEQFF. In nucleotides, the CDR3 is TGTGCCAGCTCACCTTTGGCGGGGGCTAGGGATGAGCAGTTCTTC.

The CDR3 nucleotides read TGTGCCAGCAGCGTAGGTCCAGGGGATTCACCCCTCCACTTT. It specifies CASSVGPGDSPLHF. The chain joins TRBV9 to TRBJ1-6, with a tentative D call TRBD1 (6 bases). The CDR3 totals 14 residues. Germline CDR1 is SGDLS and CDR2 is YYNGEE. V lost 0 bases and J 8 bases, leaving 9 bases between the germline ends.

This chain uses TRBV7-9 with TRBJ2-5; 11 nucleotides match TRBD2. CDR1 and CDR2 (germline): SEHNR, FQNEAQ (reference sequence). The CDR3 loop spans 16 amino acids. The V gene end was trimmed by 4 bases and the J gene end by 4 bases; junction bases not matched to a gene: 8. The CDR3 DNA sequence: TGTGCCAGCAGCTCCCCGGGACTAGCGGTAGGAGAGACCCAGTACTTC. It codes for CASSSPGLAVGETQYF.

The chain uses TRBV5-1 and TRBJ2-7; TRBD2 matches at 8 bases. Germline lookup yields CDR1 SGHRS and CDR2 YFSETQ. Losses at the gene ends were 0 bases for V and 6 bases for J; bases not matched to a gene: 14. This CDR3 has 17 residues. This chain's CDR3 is CASSLEVWAGGMREQYF. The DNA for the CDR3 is TGCGCCAGCAGCTTGGAGGTGTGGGCGGGAGGTATGCGCGAGCAGTACTTC. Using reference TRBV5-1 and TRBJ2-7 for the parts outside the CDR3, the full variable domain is KAGVTQTPRYLIKTRGQQVTLSCSPISGHRSVSWYQQTPGQGLQFLFEYFSETQRNKGNFPGRFSGRQFSNSRSEMNVSTLELGDSALYLCASSLEVWAGGMREQYFGPGTRLTVT.

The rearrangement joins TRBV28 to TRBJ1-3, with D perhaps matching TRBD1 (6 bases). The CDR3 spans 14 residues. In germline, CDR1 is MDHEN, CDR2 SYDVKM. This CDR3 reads CASLDRSSGNTIYF. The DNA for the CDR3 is TGTGCTTCTTTGGACAGAAGCTCTGGAAACACCATATATTTT.

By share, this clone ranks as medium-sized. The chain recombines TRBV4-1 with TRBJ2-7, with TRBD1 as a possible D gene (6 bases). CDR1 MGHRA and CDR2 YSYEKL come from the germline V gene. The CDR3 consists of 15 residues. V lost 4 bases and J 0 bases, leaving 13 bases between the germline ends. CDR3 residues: CASSPSDRSSYEQYF. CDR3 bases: TGCGCCAGCAGCCCTTCCGACAGGAGCTCCTACGAGCAGTACTTC.

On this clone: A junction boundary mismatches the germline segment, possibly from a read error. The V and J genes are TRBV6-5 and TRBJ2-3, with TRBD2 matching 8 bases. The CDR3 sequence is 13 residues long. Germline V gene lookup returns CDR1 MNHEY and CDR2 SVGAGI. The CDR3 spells CASSRTSIDTQYF. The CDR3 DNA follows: TGTGCCAGCAGCCGGACTAGCATAGATACGCAGTATTTT.

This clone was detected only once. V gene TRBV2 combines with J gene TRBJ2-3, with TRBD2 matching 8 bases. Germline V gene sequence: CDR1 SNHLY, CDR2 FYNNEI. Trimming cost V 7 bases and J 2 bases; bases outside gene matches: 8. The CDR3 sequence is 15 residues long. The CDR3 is CASTVTGGTTDTQYF. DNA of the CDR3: TGTGCCAGCACCGTTACGGGAGGGACCACAGATACGCAGTATTTT. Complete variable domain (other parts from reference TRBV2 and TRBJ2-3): EPEVTQTPSHQVTQMGQEVILRCVPISNHLYFYWYRQILGQKVEFLVSFYNNEISEKSEIFDDQFSVERPDGSNFTLKIRSTKLEDSAMYFCASTVTGGTTDTQYFGPGTRLTVL.

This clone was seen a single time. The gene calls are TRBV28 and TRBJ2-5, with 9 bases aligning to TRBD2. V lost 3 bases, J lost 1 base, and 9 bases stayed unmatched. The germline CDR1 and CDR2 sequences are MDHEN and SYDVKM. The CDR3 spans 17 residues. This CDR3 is CASSFPPLAGVQETQYF. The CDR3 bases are TGTGCCAGCAGTTTCCCCCCTTTAGCGGGGGTCCAAGAGACCCAGTACTTC. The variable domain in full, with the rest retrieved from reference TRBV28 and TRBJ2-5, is DVKVTQSSRYLVKRTGEKVFLECVQDMDHENMFWYRQDPGLGLRLIYFSYDVKMKEKGDIPEGYSVSREKKERFSLILESASTNQTSMYLCASSFPPLAGVQETQYFGPGTRLLVL.

The CDR3 coding sequence is TGCGCCAGCAGCTTGGCCGGGGATAATGAAAAACTGTTTTTT. This encodes CASSLAGDNEKLFF. V gene TRBV5-1 combines with J gene TRBJ1-4; D remains unclear. The CDR3 loop spans 14 amino acids. Deletions cut 0 bases from V and 4 bases from J, with 7 bases between. Germline V gene sequence: CDR1 SGHRS, CDR2 YFSETQ.